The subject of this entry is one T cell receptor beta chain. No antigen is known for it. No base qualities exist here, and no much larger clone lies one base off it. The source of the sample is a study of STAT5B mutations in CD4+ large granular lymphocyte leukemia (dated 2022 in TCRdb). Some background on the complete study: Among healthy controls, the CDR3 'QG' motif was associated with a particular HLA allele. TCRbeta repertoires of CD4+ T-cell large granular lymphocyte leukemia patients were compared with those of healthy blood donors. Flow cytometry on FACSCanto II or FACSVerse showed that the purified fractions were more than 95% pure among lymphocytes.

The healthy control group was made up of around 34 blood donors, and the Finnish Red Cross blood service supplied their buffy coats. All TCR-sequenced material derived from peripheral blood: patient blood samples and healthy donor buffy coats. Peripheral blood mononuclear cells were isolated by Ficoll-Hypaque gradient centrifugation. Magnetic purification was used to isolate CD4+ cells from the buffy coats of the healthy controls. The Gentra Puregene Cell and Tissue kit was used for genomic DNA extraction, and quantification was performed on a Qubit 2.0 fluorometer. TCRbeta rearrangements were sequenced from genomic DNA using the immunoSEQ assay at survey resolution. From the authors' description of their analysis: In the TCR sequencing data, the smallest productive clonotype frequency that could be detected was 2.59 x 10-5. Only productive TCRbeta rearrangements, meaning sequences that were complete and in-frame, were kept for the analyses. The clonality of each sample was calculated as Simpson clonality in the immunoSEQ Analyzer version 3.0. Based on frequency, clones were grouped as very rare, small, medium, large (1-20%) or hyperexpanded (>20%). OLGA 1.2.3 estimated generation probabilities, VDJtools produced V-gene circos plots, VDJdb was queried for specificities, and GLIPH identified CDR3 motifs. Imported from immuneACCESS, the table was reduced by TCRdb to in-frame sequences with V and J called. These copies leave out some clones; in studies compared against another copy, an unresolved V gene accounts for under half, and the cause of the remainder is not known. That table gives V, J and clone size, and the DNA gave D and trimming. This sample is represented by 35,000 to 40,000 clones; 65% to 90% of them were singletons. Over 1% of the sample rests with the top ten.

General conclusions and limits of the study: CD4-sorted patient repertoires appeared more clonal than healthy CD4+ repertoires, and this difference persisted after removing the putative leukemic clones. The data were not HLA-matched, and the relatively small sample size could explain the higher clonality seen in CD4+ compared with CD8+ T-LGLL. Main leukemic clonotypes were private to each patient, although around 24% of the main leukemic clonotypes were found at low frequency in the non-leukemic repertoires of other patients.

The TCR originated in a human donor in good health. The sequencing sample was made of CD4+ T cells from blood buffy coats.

The nucleotides are TGCAGCGTTGCCTTCCGGGGGACCACTGAAGCTTTCTTT. Translation gives CSVAFRGTTEAFF. This sequence uses TRBV29-1 and TRBJ1-1, and the D gene may be TRBD1, 5 bases matching. V was cut back by 4 bases and J by 4 bases, leaving a gap of 13 bases between them. Counted from cysteine to phenylalanine, this CDR3 has 13 amino acids. Only CDR3 DNA remains: 39 bases, in frame from the first base. The germline V gene gives CDR1 as SQVTM and CDR2 as ANQGSEA.